A single sample gave rise to the 8 T cell receptor beta chains below, sequenced in a study of blood T cell repertoires in COVID-19. Libraries were prepared by immunoSEQ multiplex PCR; TCRdb keeps only in-frame clonotypes and omits some of them. Of under 250,000 clones in the sample, about 85% are singletons; the top ten hold approximately 5.1%. Source material: peripheral blood. These receptors originate from a woman in her sixties or seventies who had recovered from COVID-19.

In this sample, this clone turned up a few times. The chain carries TRBV5-8 and TRBJ2-1; 16 nucleotides match TRBD2. Trimming at V came to 5 bases and at J to 2 bases, leaving 10 bases not matched to a gene. Germline CDR1 and CDR2: SGHTS and YDEGEE. The CDR3 extends over 19 amino acids. Here the CDR3 reads CASRATGTSGGATYNEQFF. CDR3 sequence (DNA): TGTGCCAGCAGGGCTACCGGGACTAGCGGGGGGGCCACCTACAATGAGCAGTTCTTC. Using reference TRBV5-8 and TRBJ2-1 for the parts outside the CDR3, the full variable domain is EAGVTQSPTHLIKTRGQQATLRCSPISGHTSVYWYQQALGLGLQFLLWYDEGEERNRGNFPPRFSGRQFPNYSSELNVNALELEDSALYLCASRATGTSGGATYNEQFFGPGTRLTVL.

This sequence joins TRBV13 and TRBJ2-1, with TRBD2 as a possible D gene (6 bases). V gave up 5 bases and J gave up 0 bases, with 11 bases separating them. CDR1 and CDR2 (germline): PRHDT, FYEKMQ (reference sequence). The CDR3 consists of 15 residues. In DNA, the CDR3 is TGTGCCAGCAGCGAAGCGGGTAGCTCCTACAATGAGCAGTTCTTC. It is translated as CASSEAGSSYNEQFF.

This clone was recorded a few times. The CDR3 nucleotides read TGTGCCAGCAGGACTAGGAGATCCTACGAGCAGTACTTC. It translates to CASRTRRSYEQYF. V usage is TRBV2 and J usage is TRBJ2-7; possibly TRBD2 for D (6 bases). V was pared by 6 bases and J by 1 base, with 10 bases between. This CDR3 has 13 residues. Germline assignment: CDR1 SNHLY and CDR2 FYNNEI.

The chain combines TRBV10-3 with TRBJ1-2, with TRBD1 identical over 9 bases. The J segment lost 5 bases and the V segment lost 11 bases, leaving 24 bases of the junction unmatched. Germline-derived CDR1 and CDR2 are ENHRY and SYGVKD. CDR3 length: 18 residues. CDR3 DNA: TGTGCCTCCAGACCTCAATACGGGACAGGGATTCATGGGTATGGCTACACCTTC. Its protein is CASRPQYGTGIHGYGYTF.

V usage is TRBV5-6 and J usage is TRBJ2-2; D unclear. Trimming removed 4 bases at V and 6 bases at J, with 7 bases between. The germline gives CDR1 SGHDT, CDR2 YYEEEE. The CDR3 has 12 residues. This CDR3 reads CASSPVAGELFF. Here the CDR3 DNA reads TGTGCCAGCAGCCCCGTCGCCGGGGAGCTGTTTTTT.

The gene calls are TRBV13 and TRBJ2-3; TRBD1 might be the D (7 bases). Trimming cost V 5 bases and J 0 bases, with 15 bases left between them. From germline, CDR1 is PRHDT and CDR2 FYEKMQ (reference sequence). The CDR3 contains 16 residues. CDR3 amino acids: CASSVQGGFSTDTQYF. The CDR3 DNA sequence: TGTGCCAGCAGCGTCCAGGGGGGTTTCAGCACAGATACGCAGTATTTT.

J is TRBJ2-1 and V is TRBV9; a possible D gene is TRBD2 (5 bases). There are 15 residues in the CDR3. Looked up from germline, CDR1 is SGDLS and CDR2 is YYNGEE. Trimming pared 4 bases from V and 5 bases from J, leaving 16 bases between. This CDR3 is CASSPWNGMNNEQFF. The CDR3 DNA sequence: TGTGCCAGCAGCCCTTGGAACGGGATGAACAATGAGCAGTTCTTC.

J is TRBJ2-7 and V is TRBV30; 7 nucleotides align to TRBD1. Germline V gives CDR1 GTSNPN, CDR2 SVGIG (reference sequence). V dropped 6 bases and J dropped 1; count of bases not matched to a gene: 9. The CDR3 is made up of 14 amino acids. The CDR3 region is CACIRGQTSYEQYF. CDR3 bases: TGTGCCTGCATCAGGGGACAGACTTCCTACGAGCAGTACTTC.